Below are 29 T cell receptor beta chains sequenced from a single sample in a study of blood T cell repertoires in COVID-19. The data were produced by immunoSEQ multiplex PCR, yet TCRdb's version contains in-frame clones alone and is incomplete. The sample yields over 200,000 clones, approximately 84% seen once. Material: peripheral blood. These receptors were collected from an elderly woman with acute or convalescent COVID-19.

This chain links TRBV9 with TRBJ2-5; 8 bases fit TRBD1. The length of the CDR3 is 17 residues. Germline V lookup: CDR1 SGDLS, CDR2 YYNGEE. V shed 4 bases and J 2 bases; nucleotides not matched to a gene: 13. CDR3: CASSTASGTGVQETQYF. The CDR3 DNA follows: TGTGCCAGCAGCACAGCCTCCGGGACAGGTGTACAAGAGACCCAGTACTTC.

V and J are TRBV7-2 and TRBJ2-2; 12 bases match TRBD2. V was clipped by 5 bases and J by 1 base; unmatched bases: 11. The CDR3 length is 19 residues. Germline V gene data show CDR1 as SGHTA and CDR2 as FQGNSA. The CDR3 DNA follows: TGTGCCAGCAGCCGGAGGACTAGCGGGAATTCGGTGAACACCGGGGAGCTGTTTTTT. It specifies CASSRRTSGNSVNTGELFF.

The chain joins TRBV5-1 to TRBJ1-1, with a possible D match to TRBD1 (5 bases). The CDR3 sequence is 14 residues long. Germline CDR1 and CDR2: SGHRS and YFSETQ. V gave up 4 bases and J gave up 1 base, with 11 bases separating them. The CDR3 DNA reads as TGCGCCAGCAGCCCTAACGGACAGAACACTGAAGCTTTCTTT. It encodes CASSPNGQNTEAFF.

The chain is built from TRBV19 and TRBJ1-1, with no clear D. The CDR3 runs to 14 residues. Trimming left V 8 bases short and J 1 base short, with 14 bases between. Germline values: CDR1 LNHDA, CDR2 SQIVND (reference sequence). The CDR3 reads CASGAGWRNTEAFF. The CDR3 region has the DNA TGTGCCAGTGGAGCGGGGTGGAGGAACACTGAAGCTTTCTTT.

The rearrangement links TRBV5-1 to TRBJ2-7; D possibly corresponds to TRBD1 (6 bases). The V and J ends lost 3 bases and 0 bases respectively, with 10 bases between them. Germline V gene sequence: CDR1 SGHRS, CDR2 YFSETQ. The CDR3 contains 14 residues. The CDR3 DNA is TGCGCCAGCAGCTGGGACAAGGGCTCCTACGAGCAGTACTTC. It yields the protein CASSWDKGSYEQYF.

This clone was counted only a few times. The V gene is TRBV6-5, the J gene TRBJ2-7; 8 bases map to TRBD1. The CDR3 contains 12 residues. With V trimmed by 8 bases and J by 6 bases, 6 bases remained unmatched. CDR1 MNHEY and CDR2 SVGAGI come from the germline V gene. In DNA form, the CDR3 reads TGTGCCAGCGAGAACCAGGGGGCCGAGCAGTACTTC. Translated, it gives CASENQGAEQYF.

This clone showed up just once. V usage is TRBV6-4 and J usage is TRBJ2-3, with 7 bases that match TRBD2. The CDR3 loop spans 13 amino acids. The V gene's germline CDR1 is MRHNA and CDR2 SNTAGT. Losses at the gene ends were 10 bases for V and 2 bases for J; bases not matched to a gene: 6. Written as DNA, the CDR3 is TGTGCCACTTCTAGCGGATACACAGATACGCAGTATTTT. Its protein product is CATSSGYTDTQYF.

This rearrangement joins TRBV10-3 to TRBJ2-1, with 12 nucleotides matching TRBD1. V shed 0 bases and J 8 bases; nucleotides not matched to a gene: 11. The CDR3 length is 18 residues. Germline V gene lookup returns CDR1 ENHRY and CDR2 SYGVKD. The CDR3 sequence is CAISESLVGTGGFHEQFF. The CDR3 nucleotides read TGTGCCATCAGTGAGTCTCTGGTTGGGACAGGGGGCTTCCATGAGCAGTTCTTC.

The chain recombines TRBV5-4 with TRBJ1-6; 10 nucleotides agree with TRBD1. The CDR3 loop spans 17 amino acids. Germline loops: CDR1 SGHNT, CDR2 YYREEE (reference sequence). The V and J ends lost 3 bases and 5 bases, in that order; junction bases with no gene match: 8. The CDR3 protein is CASSSGTGVRNNSPLHF. For the CDR3, the DNA is TGTGCCAGCAGCTCCGGGACAGGGGTTCGGAATAATTCACCCCTCCACTTT.

The chain carries TRBV5-4 and TRBJ2-6, with D possibly matching TRBD1 (6 bases). The length of the CDR3 is 19 residues. Germline CDR1 reads SGHNT; CDR2 reads YYREEE (reference sequence). Deletions cut 0 bases from V and 4 bases from J, with 20 bases between. CDR3 in DNA: TGTGCCAGCAGCTTGGCAGGGGTCCTTGGGTCTCTGGGGGCCAACGTCCTGACTTTC. This sequence encodes CASSLAGVLGSLGANVLTF.

V and J are TRBV13 and TRBJ2-7; 10 bases agree with TRBD2. Germline V lookup: CDR1 PRHDT, CDR2 FYEKMQ (reference sequence). The CDR3 has 16 amino acids. V was clipped by 4 bases and J by 1 base; unmatched bases: 7. CDR3: CASSSQGLAVSYEQYF. The CDR3 bases are TGTGCCAGCAGCTCGCAAGGACTAGCGGTTTCCTACGAGCAGTACTTC.

The chain joins TRBV5-1 to TRBJ1-4, with 10 bases matching TRBD1. V shed 0 bases, J shed 3 bases, and the junction held 2 bases outside the gene matches. Germline V CDR1 and CDR2: SGHRS, YFSETQ. The CDR3 covers 16 residues. Written as DNA, the CDR3 is TGCGCCAGCAGCTTGGGACAGGGGGCCGCTAATGAAAAACTGTTTTTT. This sequence encodes CASSLGQGAANEKLFF.

This chain connects TRBV5-1 to TRBJ2-2; TRBD2 aligns across 9 bases. The CDR3 runs to 15 residues. The V segment lost 2 bases and the J segment 3 bases; nucleotides outside the gene matches: 2. Germline CDR1 SGHRS, CDR2 YFSETQ. For the CDR3, the DNA is TGCGCCAGCAGCTTTCGGACTAGCGACACCGGGGAGCTGTTTTTT. This translates into CASSFRTSDTGELFF.

The chain uses TRBV7-2 and TRBJ2-3, with 12 bases matching TRBD2. The CDR3 covers 17 residues. Germline values: CDR1 SGHTA, CDR2 FQGNSA. The V segment lost 5 bases and the J segment 7 bases; nucleotides outside the gene matches: 13. The CDR3 sequence: CASSATVLAGGVNTQYF. DNA for the CDR3: TGTGCCAGCAGCGCCACAGTACTAGCGGGAGGAGTGAATACGCAGTATTTT.

This rearrangement joins TRBV27 to TRBJ1-2; D is unclear. Germline assignment: CDR1 MNHEY and CDR2 SMNVEV (reference sequence). Trimming removed 8 bases from V and 1 base from J, with 8 bases in between. The CDR3 spans 12 residues. Here the CDR3 DNA reads TGTGCCAGCGCAGCGGTTAACTATGGCTACACCTTC. Its translation: CASAAVNYGYTF.

With respect to this clone: The same CDR3 arises from other DNA sequences in this sample as well. V is TRBV5-4 and J is TRBJ2-6; D is unclear. CDR3 length equals 15 residues. From germline, CDR1 is SGHNT and CDR2 YYREEE (reference sequence). V was shortened by 0 bases and J by 0 bases, with 4 bases between the two germline ends. The CDR3 loop is CASSLAYSGANVLTF. The CDR3 coding sequence is TGTGCCAGCAGCTTGGCGTACTCTGGGGCCAACGTCCTGACTTTC.

V and J are TRBV7-8 and TRBJ1-1; no definite D call. The germline V gene encodes CDR1 SGHVS and CDR2 FQNEAQ. Trimming took off 3 bases at V and 0 bases at J, with 11 bases between the two ends. The CDR3 runs 15 residues. CDR3 nucleotide sequence: TGTGCCAGCAGCTTGGGCCCTTTGTTGAACACTGAAGCTTTCTTT. It encodes CASSLGPLLNTEAFF. Drawing the rest from reference TRBV7-8 and TRBJ1-1, the complete variable domain is GAGVSQSPRYKVAKRGQDVALRCDPISGHVSLFWYQQALGQGPEFLTYFQNEAQLDKSGLPSDRFFAERPEGSVSTLKIQRTQQEDSAVYLCASSLGPLLNTEAFFGQGTRLTVV.

The chain has TRBV20-1 and TRBJ2-7; no reliable D call. This CDR3 spans 10 amino acids. V lost 5 bases to trimming and J lost 10 bases, with 12 bases between them. Germline CDR1 DFQATT, CDR2 SNEGSKA (reference sequence). The CDR3 DNA sequence: TGCAGTGCTGTTTTGGGCAGTCAGTACTTC. This sequence encodes CSAVLGSQYF.

V and J are TRBV3-1 (or the pseudogene TRBV3-2) and TRBJ1-2; 7 bases are a match to TRBD1. CDR1 LGHDT and CDR2 YNNKEL come from the germline V gene (reference sequence). Trimming took 1 base from V and 0 from J; bases not matched to a gene: 8. This CDR3 region has 17 residues. For the CDR3, the DNA is TGTGCCAGCAGCCAAGGGTCGTACGGGACAGCTAACTATGGCTACACCTTC. Translating it yields CASSQGSYGTANYGYTF.

CDR3 region: CASSPQRGPSYEQYF. In DNA form, the CDR3 reads TGTGCCAGCAGCCCACAGCGGGGGCCCTCCTACGAGCAGTACTTC. This sequence joins TRBV6-5 and TRBJ2-7; TRBD2 matches at 8 bases. Germline CDR1 reads MNHEY; CDR2 reads SVGAGI. CDR3 length equals 15 residues. V shed 6 bases, J shed 0 bases, and the junction held 7 bases outside the gene matches.

The V call is TRBV3-1 (or the pseudogene TRBV3-2), the J call TRBJ2-5, with 7 positions matching TRBD1. Germline CDR1 LGHDT, CDR2 YNNKEL (reference sequence). The J segment lost 6 bases and the V segment lost 0 bases, leaving 4 bases of the junction unmatched. This CDR3 has 14 amino acids. The CDR3 nucleotides are TGTGCCAGCAGCCAAGATGGCAGGGGGAAGACCCAGTACTTC. It yields the protein CASSQDGRGKTQYF.

The chain combines TRBV7-6 with TRBJ1-3; D might be TRBD1 (6 bases). This CDR3 region has 15 residues. Germline CDR1 is SGHVS and CDR2 is FNYEAQ. Trimming took 5 bases from V and 0 from J, leaving 11 bases between them. The CDR3 coding sequence is TGTGCCAGCAGCCCGTTCAGGGGCTCTGGAAACACCATATATTTT. Encoded protein: CASSPFRGSGNTIYF.

The rearrangement uses TRBV25-1 and TRBJ2-5; D is possibly TRBD2 (5 bases). With 4 bases removed from V and 3 bases from J, the gap between germline ends came to 15 bases. There are 15 residues in the CDR3. Germline CDR1 and CDR2: MGHDK and SYGVNS. CDR3 protein: CASSGWGDVKETQYF. The DNA of the CDR3 is TGTGCCAGCAGTGGATGGGGAGACGTGAAAGAGACCCAGTACTTC.

This clone showed up just once. V gene TRBV5-4 combines with J gene TRBJ2-7; 8 bases agree with TRBD1. V dropped 2 bases and J dropped 6; count of bases not matched to a gene: 4. Germline-derived CDR1 and CDR2 are SGHNT and YYREEE (reference sequence). The CDR3 has 13 amino acids. As DNA, the CDR3 is TGTGCCAGCAGCTTACAGGGGGTGACCGAGCAGTACTTC. Amino acids: CASSLQGVTEQYF.

The V gene is TRBV30, the J gene TRBJ2-3; 10 positions match TRBD2. The germline CDR1 and CDR2 sequences are GTSNPN and SVGIG (reference sequence). The V gene end was trimmed by 3 bases and the J gene end by 3 bases; junction bases not matched to a gene: 0. The CDR3 runs to 13 residues. The DNA for the CDR3 is TGTGCCTGGAGGACTAGCGGGACAGATACGCAGTATTTT. This sequence encodes CAWRTSGTDTQYF.

The rearrangement joins TRBV28 to TRBJ2-2, with 7 positions matching TRBD2. CDR3 length equals 13 residues. Looked up from germline, CDR1 is MDHEN and CDR2 is SYDVKM. CDR3 sequence: CAVRGANTGELFF. The CDR3 nucleotides read TGTGCGGTCCGGGGGGCGAACACCGGGGAGCTGTTTTTT. Full variable domain (outside the CDR3, taken from reference TRBV28 and TRBJ2-2): DVKVTQSSRYLVKRTGEKVFLECVQDMDHENMFWYRQDPGLGLRLIYFSYDVKMKEKGDIPEGYSVSREKKERFSLILESASTNQTSMYLCAVRGANTGELFFGEGSRLTVL.

The chain uses TRBV9 and TRBJ1-6; TRBD1 matches at 11 bases. Germline V CDR1 and CDR2: SGDLS, YYNGEE. The J segment lost 9 bases and the V segment lost 4 bases, leaving 12 bases of the junction unmatched. This CDR3 is built from 17 residues. This CDR3 reads CASSIGQGARGTSPLHF. The CDR3 DNA reads as TGTGCCAGCAGCATAGGACAGGGGGCAAGGGGGACTTCACCCCTCCACTTT. The entire variable domain, with the rest obtained from reference TRBV9 and TRBJ1-6, is as follows: DSGVTQTPKHLITATGQRVTLRCSPRSGDLSVYWYQQSLDQGLQFLIQYYNGEERAKGNILERFSAQQFPDLHSELNLSSLELGDSALYFCASSIGQGARGTSPLHFGNGTRLTVT.

This chain connects TRBV5-1 to TRBJ2-2; a possible D gene is TRBD1 (5 bases). This CDR3 comprises 13 residues. Trimming shortened V by 2 bases and J by 5 bases, and 7 bases separated the two germline ends. Germline V CDR1 and CDR2: SGHRS, YFSETQ. This CDR3 reads CASSLGETGELFF. In DNA form, the CDR3 reads TGCGCCAGCAGCTTAGGGGAAACCGGGGAGCTGTTTTTT.

CDR3 region: CASSGGQAGNTIYF. In DNA form, the CDR3 reads TGTGCCAGTAGTGGTGGACAGGCTGGAAACACCATATATTTT. The chain has TRBV19 and TRBJ1-3; 7 nucleotides align to TRBD1. The CDR3 runs 14 residues. V gave up 5 bases and J gave up 2 bases; unmatched junction bases: 3. Germline loops: CDR1 LNHDA, CDR2 SQIVND (reference sequence).